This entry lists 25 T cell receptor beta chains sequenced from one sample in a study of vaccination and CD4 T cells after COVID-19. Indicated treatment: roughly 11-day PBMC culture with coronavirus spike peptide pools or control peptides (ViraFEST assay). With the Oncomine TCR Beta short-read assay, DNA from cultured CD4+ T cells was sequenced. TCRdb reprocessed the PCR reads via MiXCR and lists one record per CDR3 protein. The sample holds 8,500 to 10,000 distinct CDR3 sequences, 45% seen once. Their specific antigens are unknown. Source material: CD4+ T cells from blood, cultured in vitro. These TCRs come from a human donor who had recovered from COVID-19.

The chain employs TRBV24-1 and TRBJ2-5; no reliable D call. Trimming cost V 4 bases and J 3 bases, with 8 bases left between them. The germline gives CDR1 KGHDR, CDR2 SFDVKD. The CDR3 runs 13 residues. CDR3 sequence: CATSDPPEETQYF. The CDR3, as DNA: TGTGCCACCAGTGACCCTCCCGAAGAGACCCAGTACTTC.

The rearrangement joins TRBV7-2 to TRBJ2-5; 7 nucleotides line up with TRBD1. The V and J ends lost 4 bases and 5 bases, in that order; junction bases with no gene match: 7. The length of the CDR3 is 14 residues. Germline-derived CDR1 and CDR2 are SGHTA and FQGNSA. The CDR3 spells CASSSTGRGETQYF. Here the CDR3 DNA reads TGTGCCAGCAGCTCGACAGGGCGAGGGGAGACCCAGTACTTC.

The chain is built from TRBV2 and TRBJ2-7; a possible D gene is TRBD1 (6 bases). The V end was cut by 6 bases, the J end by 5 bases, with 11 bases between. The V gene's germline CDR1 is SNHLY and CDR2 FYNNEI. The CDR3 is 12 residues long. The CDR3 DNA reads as TGTGCCAGCAGGACGGACAGACACGAGCAGTACTTC. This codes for CASRTDRHEQYF.

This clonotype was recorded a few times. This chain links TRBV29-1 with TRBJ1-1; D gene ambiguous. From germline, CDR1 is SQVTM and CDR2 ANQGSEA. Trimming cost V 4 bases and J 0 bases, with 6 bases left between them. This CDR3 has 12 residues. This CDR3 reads CSVGIVNTEAFF. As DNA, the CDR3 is TGCAGCGTTGGAATAGTGAACACTGAAGCTTTCTTT.

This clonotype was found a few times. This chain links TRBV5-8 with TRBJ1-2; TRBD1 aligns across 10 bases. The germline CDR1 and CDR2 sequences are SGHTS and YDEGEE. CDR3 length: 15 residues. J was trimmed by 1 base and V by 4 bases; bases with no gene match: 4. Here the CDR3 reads CASSVGTGVNYGYTF. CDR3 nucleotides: TGTGCCAGCAGCGTCGGGACAGGGGTTAACTATGGCTACACCTTC.

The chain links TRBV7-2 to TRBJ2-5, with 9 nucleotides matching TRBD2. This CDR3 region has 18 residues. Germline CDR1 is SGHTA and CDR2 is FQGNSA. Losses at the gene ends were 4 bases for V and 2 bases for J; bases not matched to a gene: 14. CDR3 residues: CASSSAGGPGLGQETQYF. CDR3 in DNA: TGTGCCAGCAGCTCGGCGGGGGGGCCTGGGTTGGGGCAAGAGACCCAGTACTTC.

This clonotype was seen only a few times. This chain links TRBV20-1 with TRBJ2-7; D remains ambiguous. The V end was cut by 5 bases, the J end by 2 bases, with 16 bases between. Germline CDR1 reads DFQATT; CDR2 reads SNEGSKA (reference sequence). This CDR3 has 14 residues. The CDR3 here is CSASRFLGTYEQYF. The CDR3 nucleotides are TGCAGTGCTTCGAGATTCCTAGGGACCTACGAGCAGTACTTC.

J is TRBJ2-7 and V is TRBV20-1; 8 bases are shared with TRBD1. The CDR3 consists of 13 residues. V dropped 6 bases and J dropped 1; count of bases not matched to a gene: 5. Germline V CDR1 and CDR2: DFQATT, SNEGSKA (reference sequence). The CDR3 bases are TGCAGTGCAGCTCGGACAGGGTCCTACGAGCAGTACTTC. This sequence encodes CSAARTGSYEQYF.

CDR3 in DNA: TGTGCCAGCAGCTTAGGGGTCAGGGCTAACACTGAAGCTTTCTTT. Translating it yields CASSLGVRANTEAFF. This chain uses TRBV7-2 with TRBJ1-1, with a tentative D call TRBD1 (5 bases). CDR1 SGHTA and CDR2 FQGNSA come from the germline V gene. CDR3 length: 15 amino acids. V lost 1 base and J 2 bases, leaving 11 bases between the germline ends. The full variable domain, rest sourced from reference TRBV7-2 and TRBJ1-1, is GAGVSQSPSNKVTEKGKDVELRCDPISGHTALYWYRQSLGQGLEFLIYFQGNSAPDKSGLPSDRFSAERTGGSVSTLTIQRTQQEDSAVYLCASSLGVRANTEAFFGQGTRLTVV.

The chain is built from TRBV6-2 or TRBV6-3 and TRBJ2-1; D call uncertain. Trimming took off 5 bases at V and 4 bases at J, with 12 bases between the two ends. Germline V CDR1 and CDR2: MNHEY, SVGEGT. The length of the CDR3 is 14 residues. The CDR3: CASSPGLDYNEQFF. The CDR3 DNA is TGTGCCAGCAGTCCGGGTTTAGATTACAATGAGCAGTTCTTC.

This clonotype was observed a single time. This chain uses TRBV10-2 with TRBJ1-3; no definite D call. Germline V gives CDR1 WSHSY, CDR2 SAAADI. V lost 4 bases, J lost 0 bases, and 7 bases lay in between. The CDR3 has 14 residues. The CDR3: CASSVQHSGNTIYF. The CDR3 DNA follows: TGCGCCAGCAGTGTACAACACTCTGGAAACACCATATATTTT.

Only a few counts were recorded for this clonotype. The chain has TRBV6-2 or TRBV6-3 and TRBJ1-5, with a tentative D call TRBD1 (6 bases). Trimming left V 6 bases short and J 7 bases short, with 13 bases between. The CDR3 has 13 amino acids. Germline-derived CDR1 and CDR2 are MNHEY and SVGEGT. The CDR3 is CASRDTGLQPQHF. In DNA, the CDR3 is TGTGCCAGCAGAGATACAGGGTTACAGCCCCAGCATTTT.

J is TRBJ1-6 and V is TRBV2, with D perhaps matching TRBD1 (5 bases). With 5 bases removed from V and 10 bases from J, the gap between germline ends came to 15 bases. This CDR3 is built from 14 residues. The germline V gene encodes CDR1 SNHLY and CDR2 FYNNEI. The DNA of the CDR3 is TGTGCCAGCAGTTCCTTGCTGGGGCGCTCACCCCTCCACTTT. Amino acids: CASSSLLGRSPLHF.

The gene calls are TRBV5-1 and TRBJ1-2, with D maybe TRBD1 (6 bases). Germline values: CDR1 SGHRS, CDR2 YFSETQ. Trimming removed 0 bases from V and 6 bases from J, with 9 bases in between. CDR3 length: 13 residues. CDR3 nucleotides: TGCGCCAGCAGCTTGGGACAGGACGATGGCTACACCTTC. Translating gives CASSLGQDDGYTF.

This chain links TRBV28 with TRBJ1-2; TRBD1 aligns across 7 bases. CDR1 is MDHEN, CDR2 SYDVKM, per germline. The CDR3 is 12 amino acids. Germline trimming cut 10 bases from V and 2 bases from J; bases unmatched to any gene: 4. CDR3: CATWGQNYGYTF. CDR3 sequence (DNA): TGTGCCACCTGGGGACAGAACTATGGCTACACCTTC.

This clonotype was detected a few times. As DNA, the CDR3 is TGTGCCAGCAGTTCCTCAAAGATATCTCTTCAGCCCCAGCATTTT. This codes for CASSSSKISLQPQHF. The V and J genes are TRBV27 and TRBJ1-5; D gene uncertain. There are 15 residues in the CDR3. The V end lost 4 bases, the J end lost 6 bases, and 16 bases lay between the germline ends. From germline, CDR1 is MNHEY and CDR2 SMNVEV (reference sequence).

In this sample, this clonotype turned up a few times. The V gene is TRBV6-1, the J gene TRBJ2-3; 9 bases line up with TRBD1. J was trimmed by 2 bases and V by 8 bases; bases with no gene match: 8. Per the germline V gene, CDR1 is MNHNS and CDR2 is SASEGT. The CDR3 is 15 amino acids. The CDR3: CASSGGQGNTDTQYF. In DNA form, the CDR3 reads TGTGCCAGCTCAGGGGGACAGGGAAACACAGATACGCAGTATTTT.

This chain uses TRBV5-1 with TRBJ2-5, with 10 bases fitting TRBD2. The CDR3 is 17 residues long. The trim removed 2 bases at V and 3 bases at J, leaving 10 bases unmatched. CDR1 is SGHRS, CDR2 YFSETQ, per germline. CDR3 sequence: CASSFSSGSLEEETQYF. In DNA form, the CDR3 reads TGCGCCAGCAGCTTTTCTAGCGGGAGCTTGGAAGAAGAGACCCAGTACTTC.

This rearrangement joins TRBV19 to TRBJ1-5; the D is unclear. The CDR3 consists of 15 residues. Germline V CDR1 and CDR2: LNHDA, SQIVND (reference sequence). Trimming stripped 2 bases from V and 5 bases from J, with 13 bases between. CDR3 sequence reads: CASSITRTEYQPQHF. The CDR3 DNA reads TGTGCCAGTAGTATAACCCGGACTGAATATCAGCCCCAGCATTTT. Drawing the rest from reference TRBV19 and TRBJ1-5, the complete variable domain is DGGITQSPKYLFRKEGQNVTLSCEQNLNHDAMYWYRQDPGQGLRLIYYSQIVNDFQKGDIAEGYSVSREKKESFPLTVTSAQKNPTAFYLCASSITRTEYQPQHFGDGTRLSIL.

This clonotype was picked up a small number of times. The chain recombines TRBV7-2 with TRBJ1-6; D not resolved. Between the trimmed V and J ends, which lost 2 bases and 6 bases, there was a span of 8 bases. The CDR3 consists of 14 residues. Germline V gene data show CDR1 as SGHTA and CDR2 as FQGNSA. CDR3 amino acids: CASSLNAANSPLHF. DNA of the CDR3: TGTGCCAGCAGCTTAAATGCCGCTAATTCACCCCTCCACTTT.

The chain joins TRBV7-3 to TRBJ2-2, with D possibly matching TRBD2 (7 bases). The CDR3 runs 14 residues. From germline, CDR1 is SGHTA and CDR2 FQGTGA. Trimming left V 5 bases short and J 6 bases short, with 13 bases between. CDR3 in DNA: TGTGCCAGCAGCCCAACAGGGAGGGCCGGGGAGCTGTTTTTT. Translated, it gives CASSPTGRAGELFF.

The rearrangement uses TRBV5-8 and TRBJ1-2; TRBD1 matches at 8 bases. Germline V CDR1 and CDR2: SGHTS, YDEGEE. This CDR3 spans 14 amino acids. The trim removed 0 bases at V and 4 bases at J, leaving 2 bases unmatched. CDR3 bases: TGTGCCAGCAGCTTGGACAGGGGGATCTATGGCTACACCTTC. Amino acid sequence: CASSLDRGIYGYTF.

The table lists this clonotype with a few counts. For the CDR3, the DNA is TGTGCCAGCAGCCCTCGGACACATTTGGGCTACGAGCAGTACTTC. Translation gives CASSPRTHLGYEQYF. The V gene is TRBV27, the J gene TRBJ2-7; D possibly corresponds to TRBD1 (5 bases). Trimming pared 6 bases from V and 3 bases from J, leaving 18 bases between. Germline V gene lookup returns CDR1 MNHEY and CDR2 SMNVEV (reference sequence). The CDR3 runs 15 residues.

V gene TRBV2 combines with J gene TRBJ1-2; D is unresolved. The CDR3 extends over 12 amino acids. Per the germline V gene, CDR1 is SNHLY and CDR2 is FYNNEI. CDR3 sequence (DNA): TGTGCAGTAGGCTCCGAGAACTATGGCTACACCTTC. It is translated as CAVGSENYGYTF. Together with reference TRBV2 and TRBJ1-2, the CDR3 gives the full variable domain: EPEVTQTPSHQVTQMGQEVILRCVPISNHLYFYWYRQILGQKVEFLVSFYNNEISEKSEIFDDQFSVERPDGSNFTLKIRSTKLEDSAMYFCAVGSENYGYTFGSGTRLTVV.

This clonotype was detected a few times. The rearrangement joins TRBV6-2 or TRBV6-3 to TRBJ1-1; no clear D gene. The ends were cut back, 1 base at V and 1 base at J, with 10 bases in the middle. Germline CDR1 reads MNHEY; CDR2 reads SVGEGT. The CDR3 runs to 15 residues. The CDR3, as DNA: TGTGCCAGCAGTTACTGGGGAGTTAAGAACACTGAAGCTTTCTTT. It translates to CASSYWGVKNTEAFF.